The 20 T cell receptor beta chains listed next were all sequenced from one sample in a study of T cell clones after liver transplantation. Assay used: immunoSEQ multiplex PCR; TCRdb lists only in-frame clones, some missing. The sample lists roughly 100,000 clones; around 86% were seen once. Here the sequenced sample was CD4+ T cells from blood, taken before liver transplant. The receptor set was obtained from a human donor who received a liver transplant.

The chain links TRBV21-1 to TRBJ2-3; TRBD2, the table's D call, lacks a check against the DNA. TRBV21-1 is recorded as a pseudogene. The CDR3 is 17 residues long. This CDR3 reads CASSKAPGGRLTDTQYF. The DNA of the CDR3 is TGTGCCAGCAGCAAAGCGCCGGGGGGGCGCCTCACAGATACGCAGTATTTT.

V is TRBV6-6 and J is TRBJ2-1; 9 nucleotides agree with TRBD2. V shed 7 bases, J shed 4 bases, and the junction held 5 bases outside the gene matches. The CDR3 has 14 residues. From germline, CDR1 is MNHNY and CDR2 SVGAGI (reference sequence). CDR3 loop: CASKGLAGYNEQFF. The CDR3 nucleotides are TGTGCCAGCAAGGGACTAGCTGGGTACAATGAGCAGTTCTTC.

This clone showed up just a few times. The chain joins TRBV6-5 to TRBJ1-2; D ambiguous. The CDR3 is made up of 12 amino acids. V lost 3 bases and J lost 8, with 10 bases in between. Germline values: CDR1 MNHEY, CDR2 SVGAGI. The CDR3 DNA sequence: TGTGCCAGCAGTTATAAGGGTATCGGCTACACCTTC. It codes for CASSYKGIGYTF.

The V call is TRBV7-2, the J call TRBJ2-1; D call uncertain. The CDR3 has 14 residues. Trimming left V 4 bases short and J 5 bases short, with 12 bases between. Germline loops: CDR1 SGHTA, CDR2 FQGNSA. The CDR3 here is CASSSLRTNNEQFF. In DNA, the CDR3 is TGTGCCAGCAGCTCACTGCGTACCAACAATGAGCAGTTCTTC.

The rearrangement links TRBV11-2 to TRBJ2-3; no reliable D call. The CDR3 runs 11 residues. Trimming cost V 5 bases and J 2 bases, with 2 bases left between them. Germline V lookup: CDR1 SGHAT, CDR2 FQNNGV. CDR3 sequence: CASSTTDTQYF. The CDR3 DNA is TGTGCCAGCAGCACCACAGATACGCAGTATTTT.

The chain recombines TRBV6-4 with TRBJ2-3; perhaps TRBD1 as D (6 bases). V lost 8 bases to trimming and J lost 3 bases, with 15 bases between them. The CDR3 has 14 amino acids. Germline V gives CDR1 MRHNA, CDR2 SNTAGT. The CDR3 sequence is CASALGGSTDTQYF. CDR3 nucleotide sequence: TGTGCCAGCGCCCTAGGGGGTTCAACAGATACGCAGTATTTT.

The chain uses TRBV6-6 and TRBJ1-5, with D unclear. Looked up from germline, CDR1 is MNHNY and CDR2 is SVGAGI (reference sequence). The ends were cut back, 1 base at V and 3 bases at J, with 4 bases in the middle. This CDR3 is built from 13 residues. CDR3 nucleotide sequence: TGTGCCAGCAGTTACTACTTCAATCAGCCCCAGCATTTT. Translated, it gives CASSYYFNQPQHF.

J is TRBJ2-2 and V is TRBV7-3; D is ambiguous. Looked up from germline, CDR1 is SGHTA and CDR2 is FQGTGA. This CDR3 has 13 residues. The ends were cut back, 5 bases at V and 6 bases at J, with 10 bases in the middle. CDR3 in DNA: TGTGCCAGCAGCCGAATTGCCTCCGGGGAGCTGTTTTTT. Translating it yields CASSRIASGELFF.

This clone was seen a single time. The chain uses TRBV29-1 and TRBJ1-2; TRBD1 might be the D (5 bases). Germline CDR1 reads SQVTM; CDR2 reads ANQGSEA. The CDR3 contains 12 residues. V dropped 7 bases and J dropped 0 bases, with 9 bases sitting between them. The CDR3 spells CSAKGTNYGYTF. CDR3 DNA: TGCAGCGCAAAGGGGACTAACTATGGCTACACCTTC.

This chain uses TRBV5-1 with TRBJ2-1, with D perhaps TRBD2 (6 bases). V lost 4 bases and J 4 bases, leaving 15 bases between the germline ends. The CDR3 loop spans 15 amino acids. Germline V gives CDR1 SGHRS, CDR2 YFSETQ. This chain's CDR3 is CASSQTSWGYNEQFF. The CDR3 nucleotides are TGCGCCAGCAGCCAAACTAGCTGGGGGTACAATGAGCAGTTCTTC.

Only one count was recorded for this clone. This chain uses TRBV19 with TRBJ2-2; D possibly corresponds to TRBD2 (5 bases). V gave up 7 bases and J gave up 4 bases, with 10 bases separating them. The CDR3 runs to 13 residues. The germline CDR1 and CDR2 sequences are LNHDA and SQIVND (reference sequence). The CDR3 DNA sequence: TGTGCCAGTACGCGGGCTGTCACCGGGGAGCTGTTTTTT. Amino acid sequence: CASTRAVTGELFF.

This sequence joins TRBV6-5 and TRBJ1-6, with D uncertain. The CDR3 loop spans 12 amino acids. Trimming left V 6 bases short and J 8 bases short, with 8 bases between. CDR1 is MNHEY, CDR2 SVGAGI, per germline. In nucleotides, the CDR3 is TGTGCCAGCAGAGGCCCCCATTCACCCCTCCACTTT. Translation gives CASRGPHSPLHF.

This clone was found a few times. This chain connects TRBV2 to TRBJ1-2, with D possibly TRBD1 on 5 matching bases. V was clipped by 2 bases and J by 6 bases, with 10 bases between them. The CDR3 spans 13 residues. Germline assignment: CDR1 SNHLY and CDR2 FYNNEI. As DNA, the CDR3 is TGTGCCAGCAGTGAAAGGGCAGGGAATGGCTACACCTTC. Its protein is CASSERAGNGYTF.

The chain employs TRBV5-1 and TRBJ2-2, with TRBD2 matching 8 bases. CDR3 length: 17 amino acids. The germline CDR1 and CDR2 sequences are SGHRS and YFSETQ. V shed 0 bases and J 6 bases; nucleotides not matched to a gene: 10. The CDR3 region is CASSLAVSGSLSGELFF. The CDR3 DNA sequence: TGCGCCAGCAGCTTGGCCGTAAGCGGGAGTTTGTCCGGGGAGCTGTTTTTT.

This clone was recorded a few times. This chain links TRBV5-8 with TRBJ2-1, with TRBD1 as a possible D gene (5 bases). Germline CDR1 and CDR2: SGHTS and YDEGEE. The V end was cut by 0 bases, the J end by 7 bases, with 20 bases between. The CDR3 has 17 residues. The CDR3 here is CASSLAALDSSLNEQFF. The CDR3 DNA is TGTGCCAGCAGCTTGGCCGCTCTTGACAGTTCCCTTAATGAGCAGTTCTTC. Using reference TRBV5-8 and TRBJ2-1 for the parts outside the CDR3, the full variable domain is EAGVTQSPTHLIKTRGQQATLRCSPISGHTSVYWYQQALGLGLQFLLWYDEGEERNRGNFPPRFSGRQFPNYSSELNVNALELEDSALYLCASSLAALDSSLNEQFFGPGTRLTVL.

This clone was seen a single time. The rearrangement links TRBV2 to TRBJ1-1; maybe TRBD1 (5 bases). The germline V gene encodes CDR1 SNHLY and CDR2 FYNNEI. The V end was cut by 7 bases, the J end by 0 bases, with 15 bases between. This CDR3 has 15 amino acids. CDR3 DNA: TGTGCCAGCAATGTCCAGGGCCTCATGAACACTGAAGCTTTCTTT. Residues: CASNVQGLMNTEAFF.

The chain recombines TRBV11-2 with TRBJ1-1; D not resolved. Trimming took off 4 bases at V and 1 base at J, with 4 bases between the two ends. This CDR3 is 12 amino acids long. Per the germline V gene, CDR1 is SGHAT and CDR2 is FQNNGV. The CDR3 DNA reads as TGTGCCAGCAGCTACAAGAACACTGAAGCTTTCTTT. This translates into CASSYKNTEAFF.

This chain uses TRBV4-2 with TRBJ1-1, with D maybe TRBD1 (5 bases). The germline V and J ends were trimmed by 4 bases and 0 bases, with 15 bases remaining between them. There are 16 residues in the CDR3. Germline V CDR1 and CDR2: LGHNA, YNFKEQ. The CDR3 protein is CASSPVSGAMNTEAFF. In DNA, the CDR3 is TGTGCCAGCAGCCCAGTAAGTGGGGCGATGAACACTGAAGCTTTCTTT.

The rearrangement joins TRBV30 to TRBJ2-2, with 8 positions matching TRBD1. The CDR3 loop spans 13 amino acids. After removal of 5 bases from V and 5 bases from J, the junction contained 4 bases not matched to a gene. Germline CDR1 GTSNPN, CDR2 SVGIG (reference sequence). Here the CDR3 reads CAWVRGRTGELFF. Here the CDR3 DNA reads TGTGCCTGGGTCAGGGGGCGAACCGGGGAGCTGTTTTTT.

A remark on this clone: A much more abundant neighbour one base away suggests this may be a read error. The chain uses TRBV5-4 and TRBJ1-5; a weak D match, TRBD1 (5 bases). CDR1 and CDR2 (germline): SGHNT, YYREEE (reference sequence). CDR3 size: 13 residues. V lost 2 bases, J lost 2 bases, and 5 bases lay in between. CDR3 coding DNA: TGTGCCAGCAGCTTACAGGGCAATCAGCCCCAGCATTTT. Its protein is CASSLQGNQPQHF.